This TCR beta chain appears in the sequencing data of a study of high-grade serous ovarian cancer treatment subgroups. Tumor samples were taken before definitive surgery or chemotherapy. This CDR3 contains 14 residues. The germline V gene encodes CDR1 MNHEY and CDR2 SMNVEV (reference sequence). With 3 bases clipped from V and 10 bases from J, the junction kept 7 bases outside the gene matches. The method was immunoSEQ multiplex PCR; TCRdb's version includes in-frame clones alone and lacks a portion of them. Of some 40,000 clones listed, around three quarters are singletons. The clonotype comes from a human donor with high-grade serous ovarian cancer. This rearrangement joins TRBV27 to TRBJ2-1; 9 nucleotides line up with TRBD1. Sample: tumor tissue. CDR3 DNA: TGTGCCAGCAGTTTGTGGACAGGGGAGGAGGAGCAGTTCTTC. As protein: CASSLWTGEEEQFF.